Each of the 8 T cell receptor beta chains below was sequenced from the same sample in a study of blood T cell repertoires in COVID-19. Only in-frame clones appear in the TCRdb table, and some are missing; sequencing was by immunoSEQ multiplex PCR. Altogether around 260,000 clones are present, around 86% being singletons, with the ten largest covering roughly 1.6%. What was sequenced was peripheral blood. These receptors were taken from a woman aged 40 to 50 who had recovered from COVID-19.

The chain is built from TRBV11-2 and TRBJ2-3; TRBD2 agrees at 8 bases. This CDR3 comprises 14 residues. The germline V gene has CDR1 SGHAT and CDR2 FQNNGV. V was clipped by 5 bases and J by 6 bases; unmatched bases: 7. CDR3 nucleotides: TGTGCCAGCAGCCCGCGGGGGGTAGTGGATACGCAGTATTTT. This codes for CASSPRGVVDTQYF.

The chain is built from TRBV9 and TRBJ1-1; D is ambiguous. The V and J ends lost 4 bases and 3 bases respectively, with 10 bases between them. The CDR3 is made up of 13 amino acids. The germline CDR1 and CDR2 sequences are SGDLS and YYNGEE. CDR3 residues: CASSPQTYTEAFF. In nucleotides, the CDR3 is TGTGCCAGCAGCCCTCAGACATACACTGAAGCTTTCTTT.

This chain links TRBV9 with TRBJ2-2; TRBD2 matches 9 bases. V gave up 4 bases and J gave up 7 bases; unmatched junction bases: 8. Per the germline V gene, CDR1 is SGDLS and CDR2 is YYNGEE. The length of the CDR3 is 15 residues. This CDR3 is CASSLTSGKGGELFF. The CDR3 DNA follows: TGTGCCAGCAGCCTGACTAGCGGAAAAGGCGGGGAGCTGTTTTTT.

The V call is TRBV11-3, the J call TRBJ1-2, with no clear D. Trimming took 6 bases from V and 4 from J, leaving 12 bases between them. Per the germline V gene, CDR1 is SGHNT and CDR2 is YENEEA. This CDR3 region has 13 residues. CDR3 amino acids: CASSTAGGYGYTF. In DNA form, the CDR3 reads TGTGCCAGCAGTACGGCGGGCGGCTATGGCTACACCTTC.

The chain is built from TRBV9 and TRBJ2-1; the match to TRBD2 covers 8 bases. There are 16 residues in the CDR3. Unmatched junction bases numbered 12, after V lost 2 bases and J lost 8 bases. Per the germline V gene, CDR1 is SGDLS and CDR2 is YYNGEE. The CDR3 region is CASSVPLTGGEDEQFF. The DNA of the CDR3 is TGTGCCAGCAGCGTCCCTCTAACGGGGGGGGAAGATGAGCAGTTCTTC.

The chain combines TRBV6-2 or TRBV6-3 with TRBJ2-7; possibly TRBD2 for D (6 bases). Trimming took off 6 bases at V and 3 bases at J, with 15 bases between the two ends. The CDR3 covers 14 residues. The germline CDR1 and CDR2 sequences are MNHEY and SVGEGT. CDR3 DNA sequence: TGTGCCAGCAGCTGGGACTTCGAAGACTACGAGCAGTACTTC. It codes for CASSWDFEDYEQYF.

V and J are TRBV4-2 and TRBJ1-1; D gene unclear. The germline V gene encodes CDR1 LGHNA and CDR2 YNFKEQ. This CDR3 spans 14 amino acids. The V end lost 0 bases, the J end lost 4 bases, and 9 bases lay between the germline ends. The CDR3: CASSQDHRTTEAFF. The CDR3 DNA sequence: TGTGCCAGCAGCCAAGATCACAGAACCACTGAAGCTTTCTTT.

This chain links TRBV7-9 with TRBJ2-4; a weak D match, TRBD1 (5 bases). CDR3 length: 12 residues. Germline CDR1 and CDR2: SEHNR and FQNEAQ (reference sequence). V was cut by 5 bases and J by 9 bases, with 11 bases left in between. This CDR3 reads CASSAQGPIQYF. For the CDR3, the DNA is TGTGCCAGCAGCGCCCAGGGTCCCATTCAGTACTTC.